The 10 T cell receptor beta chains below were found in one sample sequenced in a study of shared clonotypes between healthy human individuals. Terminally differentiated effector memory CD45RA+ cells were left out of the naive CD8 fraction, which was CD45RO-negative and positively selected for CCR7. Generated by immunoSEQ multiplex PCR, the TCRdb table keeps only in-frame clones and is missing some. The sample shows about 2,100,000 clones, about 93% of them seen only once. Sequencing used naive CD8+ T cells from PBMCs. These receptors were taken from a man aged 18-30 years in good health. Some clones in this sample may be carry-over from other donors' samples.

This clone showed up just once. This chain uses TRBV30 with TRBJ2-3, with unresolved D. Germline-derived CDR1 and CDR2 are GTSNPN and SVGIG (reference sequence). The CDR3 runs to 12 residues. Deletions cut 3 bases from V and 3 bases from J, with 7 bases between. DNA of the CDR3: TGTGCCTGGAGCCCTGCTACAGATACGCAGTATTTT. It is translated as CAWSPATDTQYF.

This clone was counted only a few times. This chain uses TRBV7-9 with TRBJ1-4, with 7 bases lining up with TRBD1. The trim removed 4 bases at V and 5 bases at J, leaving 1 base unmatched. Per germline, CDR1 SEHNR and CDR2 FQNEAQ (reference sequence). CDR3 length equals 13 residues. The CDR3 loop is CASSWDRNEKLFF. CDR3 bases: TGTGCCAGCAGCTGGGACAGAAATGAAAAACTGTTTTTT.

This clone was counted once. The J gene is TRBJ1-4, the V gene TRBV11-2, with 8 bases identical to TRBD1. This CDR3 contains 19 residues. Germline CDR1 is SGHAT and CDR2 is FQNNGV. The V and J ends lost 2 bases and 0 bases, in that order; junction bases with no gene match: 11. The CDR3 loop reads CASSLFSRGQDTTNEKLFF. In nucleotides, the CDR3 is TGTGCCAGCAGCTTATTTAGTAGGGGACAGGACACAACTAATGAAAAACTGTTTTTT.

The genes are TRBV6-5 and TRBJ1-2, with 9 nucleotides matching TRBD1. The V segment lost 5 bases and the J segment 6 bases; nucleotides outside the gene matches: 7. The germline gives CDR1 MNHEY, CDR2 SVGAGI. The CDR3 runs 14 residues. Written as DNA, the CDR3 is TGTGCCAGCAGTCTAACCGGGACAGGGAATGGCTACACCTTC. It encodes CASSLTGTGNGYTF.

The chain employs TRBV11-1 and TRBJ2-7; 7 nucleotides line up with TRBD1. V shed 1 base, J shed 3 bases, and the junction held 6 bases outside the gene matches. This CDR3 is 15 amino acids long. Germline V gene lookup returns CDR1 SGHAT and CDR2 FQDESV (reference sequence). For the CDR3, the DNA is TGTGCCAGCAGCTTAGGACAGGGTATCTTCTACGAGCAGTACTTC. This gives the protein CASSLGQGIFYEQYF.

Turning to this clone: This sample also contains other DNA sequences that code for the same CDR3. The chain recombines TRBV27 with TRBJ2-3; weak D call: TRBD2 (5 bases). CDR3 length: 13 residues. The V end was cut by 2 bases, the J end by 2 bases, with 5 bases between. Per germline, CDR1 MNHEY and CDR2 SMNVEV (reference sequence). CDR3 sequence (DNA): TGTGCCAGCAGTTTACTAGCCACAGATACGCAGTATTTT. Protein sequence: CASSLLATDTQYF.

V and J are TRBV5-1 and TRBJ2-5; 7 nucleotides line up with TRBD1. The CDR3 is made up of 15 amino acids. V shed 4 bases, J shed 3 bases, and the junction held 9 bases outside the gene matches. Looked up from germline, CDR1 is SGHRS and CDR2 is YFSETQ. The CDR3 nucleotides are TGCGCCAGCAGCGCCATGACAGGGCTGGAAGAGACCCAGTACTTC. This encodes CASSAMTGLEETQYF.

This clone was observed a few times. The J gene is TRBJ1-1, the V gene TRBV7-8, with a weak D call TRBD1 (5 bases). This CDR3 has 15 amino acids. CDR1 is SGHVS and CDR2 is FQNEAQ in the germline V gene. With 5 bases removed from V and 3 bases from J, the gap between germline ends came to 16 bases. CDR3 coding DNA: TGTGCCAGCAGCATGGGGACCTCCCGGGACACTGAAGCTTTCTTT. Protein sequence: CASSMGTSRDTEAFF.

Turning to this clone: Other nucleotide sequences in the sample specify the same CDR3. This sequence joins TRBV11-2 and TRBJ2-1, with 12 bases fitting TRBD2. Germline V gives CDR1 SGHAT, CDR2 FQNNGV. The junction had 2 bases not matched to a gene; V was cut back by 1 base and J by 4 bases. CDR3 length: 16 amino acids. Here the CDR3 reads CASSLVGLAGYNEQFF. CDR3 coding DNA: TGTGCCAGCAGCTTAGTTGGACTAGCGGGATACAATGAGCAGTTCTTC.

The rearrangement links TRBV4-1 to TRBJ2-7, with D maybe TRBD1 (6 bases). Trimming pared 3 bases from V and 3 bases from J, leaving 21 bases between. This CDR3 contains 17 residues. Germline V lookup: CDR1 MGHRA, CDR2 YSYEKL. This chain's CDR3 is CASSQEEIQGLVYEQYF. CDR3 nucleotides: TGCGCCAGCAGCCAGGAAGAGATTCAGGGGTTAGTCTACGAGCAGTACTTC.